Listed below are T cell receptor beta chains from one sample, sequenced in a study of blood T cell repertoires in COVID-19. The method was immunoSEQ multiplex PCR; TCRdb's version includes in-frame clones alone and lacks a portion of them. The table shows just over 150,000 clones, with 75% to 90% occurring only once. The material sequenced was peripheral blood. The source is a human donor with acute or convalescent COVID-19. The donor label of this sample is uncertain. Each CDR3 is given without its conserved first and last residue. Each record gives: clone size, J gene, CDR3 length, V gene, CDR3 protein. Size values are once, few and many counts, or a class for expanded clones, and some rows have none.

>once|TRBJ2-3|13|TRBV5-4
ASTLRAGVTDTQY
>-|TRBJ1-4|15|TRBV28
ASSFPGGGSTNEKLF
>-|TRBJ1-5|15|TRBV18
ASSQRRGGLNNQPQH
>-|TRBJ2-1|10|TRBV2
ASSADNDEQF
>-|TRBJ1-5|11|TRBV2
ASGGQDNQPQH
>-|TRBJ1-5|13|TRBV3-1/TRBV3-2
ANSQGSQGNQPQH
>-|TRBJ2-1|11|TRBV5-6
ASSLVAGREQF
>-|TRBJ2-1|16|TRBV2
ASSLFVTDKGSVNEQF
>-|TRBJ1-5|13|TRBV4-1
ASSQDGAGYQPQH
>-|TRBJ1-2|12|TRBV2
ASSARMTGNGYT
>-|TRBJ1-6|14|TRBV10-3
AIRGQVGDLGSPLH
>-|TRBJ1-5|13|TRBV6-6
ASSYGGASNQPQH
>-|TRBJ2-2|15|TRBV19
ASRLAGNAGDTGELF
>-|TRBJ1-6|13|TRBV18
ASSTSSRGNSPLH
>-|TRBJ1-2|14|TRBV3-1/TRBV3-2
ASSQEGRAQAYGYT
>-|TRBJ2-1|15|TRBV4-1
ASSQTLGSGVYNEQF
>-|TRBJ2-7|13|TRBV25-1
ASSETGGASYEQY
>-|TRBJ2-3|14|TRBV18
ASSPLREGSTDTQY
>-|TRBJ1-5|14|TRBV19
ASSLRQGASNQPQH
>many|TRBJ1-3|13|TRBV19
ATWEGGFSGNTIY
>-|TRBJ2-7|12|TRBV7-9
ASSLVPGGYEQY
>few|TRBJ1-5|12|TRBV3-1/TRBV3-2
ASSLQSGNQPQH
>-|TRBJ1-1|11|TRBV5-1
ASREGDRAEAF
>once|TRBJ1-1|12|TRBV6-5
ASSYLLDRGEAF
>-|TRBJ1-2|13|TRBV7-9
ASSFGTGDNYGYT
>once|TRBJ2-7|12|TRBV19
ASSLSGHIYEQY